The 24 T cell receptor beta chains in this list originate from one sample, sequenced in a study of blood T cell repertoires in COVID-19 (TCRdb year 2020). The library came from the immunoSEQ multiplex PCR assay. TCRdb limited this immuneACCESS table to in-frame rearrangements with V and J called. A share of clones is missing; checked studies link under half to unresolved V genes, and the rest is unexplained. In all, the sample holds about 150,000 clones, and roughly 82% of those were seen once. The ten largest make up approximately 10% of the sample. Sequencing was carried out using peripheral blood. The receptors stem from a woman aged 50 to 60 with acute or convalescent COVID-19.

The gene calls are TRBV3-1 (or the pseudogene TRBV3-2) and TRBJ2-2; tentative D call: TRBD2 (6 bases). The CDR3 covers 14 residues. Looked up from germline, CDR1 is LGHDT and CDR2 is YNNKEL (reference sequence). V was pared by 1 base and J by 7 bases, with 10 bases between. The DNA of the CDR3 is TGTGCCAGCAGCCAAGGGGGAGCGGGCGGGGAGCTGTTTTTT. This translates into CASSQGGAGGELFF.

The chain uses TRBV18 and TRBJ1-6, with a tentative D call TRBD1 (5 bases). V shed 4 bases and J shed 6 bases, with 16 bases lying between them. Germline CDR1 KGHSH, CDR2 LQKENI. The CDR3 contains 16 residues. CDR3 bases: TGTGCCAGCTCACGGGAAGGGGCCTTCGTTAATTCACCCCTCCACTTT. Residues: CASSREGAFVNSPLHF.

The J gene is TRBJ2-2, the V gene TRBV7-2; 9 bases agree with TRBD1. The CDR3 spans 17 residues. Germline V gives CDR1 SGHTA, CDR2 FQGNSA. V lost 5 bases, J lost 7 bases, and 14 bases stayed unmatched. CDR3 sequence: CASSPNLGTGSVGELFF. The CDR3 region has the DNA TGTGCCAGCAGCCCGAACCTCGGGACAGGGTCAGTCGGGGAGCTGTTTTTT. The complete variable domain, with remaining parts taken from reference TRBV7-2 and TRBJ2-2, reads GAGVSQSPSNKVTEKGKDVELRCDPISGHTALYWYRQSLGQGLEFLIYFQGNSAPDKSGLPSDRFSAERTGGSVSTLTIQRTQQEDSAVYLCASSPNLGTGSVGELFFGEGSRLTVL.

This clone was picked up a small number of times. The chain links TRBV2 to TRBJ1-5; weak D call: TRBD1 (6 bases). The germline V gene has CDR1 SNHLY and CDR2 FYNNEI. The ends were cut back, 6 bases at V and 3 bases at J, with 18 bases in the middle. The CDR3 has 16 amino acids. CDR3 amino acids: CASSPEVTGFNQPQHF. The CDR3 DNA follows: TGTGCCAGCAGCCCAGAAGTGACAGGCTTCAATCAGCCCCAGCATTTT.

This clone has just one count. The CDR3 DNA is TGTGCCAGCAGTTTAAGTACAGGGTCCGGTACGCAGTATTTT. It specifies CASSLSTGSGTQYF. This chain joins TRBV28 and TRBJ2-3, with D perhaps TRBD1 (6 bases). The CDR3 extends over 14 amino acids. V was shortened by 2 bases and J by 8 bases, with 14 bases between the two germline ends. Per germline, CDR1 MDHEN and CDR2 SYDVKM.

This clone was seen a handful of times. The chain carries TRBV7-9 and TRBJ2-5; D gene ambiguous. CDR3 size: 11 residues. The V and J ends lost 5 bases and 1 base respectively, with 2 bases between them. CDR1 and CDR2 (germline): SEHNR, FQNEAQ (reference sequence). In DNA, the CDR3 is TGTGCCAGCAGCCTCCAAGAGACCCAGTACTTC. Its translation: CASSLQETQYF.

The CDR3 protein is CASSEHPVDYEQYF. CDR3 DNA sequence: TGTGCCAGCAGTGAGCACCCGGTTGACTACGAGCAGTACTTC. The chain uses TRBV6-1 and TRBJ2-7, with D unclear. The CDR3 totals 14 residues. Germline values: CDR1 MNHNS, CDR2 SASEGT. The V end was cut by 3 bases, the J end by 3 bases, with 12 bases between.

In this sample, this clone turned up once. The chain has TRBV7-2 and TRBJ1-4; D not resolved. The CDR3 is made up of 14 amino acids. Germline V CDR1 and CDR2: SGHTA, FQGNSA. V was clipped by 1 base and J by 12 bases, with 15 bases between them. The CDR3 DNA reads TGTGCCAGCAGCTTAGTGGGGAGGGAGAATGAACTGTTTTTT. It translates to CASSLVGRENELFF. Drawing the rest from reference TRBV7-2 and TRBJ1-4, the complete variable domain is GAGVSQSPSNKVTEKGKDVELRCDPISGHTALYWYRQSLGQGLEFLIYFQGNSAPDKSGLPSDRFSAERTGGSVSTLTIQRTQQEDSAVYLCASSLVGRENELFFGSGTQLSVL.

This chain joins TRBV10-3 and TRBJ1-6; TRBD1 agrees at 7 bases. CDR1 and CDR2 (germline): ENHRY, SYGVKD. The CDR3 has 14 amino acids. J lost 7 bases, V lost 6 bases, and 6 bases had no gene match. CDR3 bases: TGTGCCATCAGCGTAGGGACAGTAAATTCACCCCTCCACTTT. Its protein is CAISVGTVNSPLHF.

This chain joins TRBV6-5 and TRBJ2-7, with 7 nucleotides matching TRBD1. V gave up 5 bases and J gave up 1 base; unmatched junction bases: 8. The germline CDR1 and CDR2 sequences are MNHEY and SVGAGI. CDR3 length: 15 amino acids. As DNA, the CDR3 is TGTGCCAGCAGTCCCGGGACAGTTCAATCCTACGAGCAGTACTTC. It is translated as CASSPGTVQSYEQYF.

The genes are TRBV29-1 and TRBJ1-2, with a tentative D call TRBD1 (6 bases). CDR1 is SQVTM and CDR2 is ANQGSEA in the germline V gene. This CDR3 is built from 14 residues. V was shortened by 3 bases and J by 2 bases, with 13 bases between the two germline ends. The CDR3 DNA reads TGCAGCGTTGACTGGGCAGGGGCAAACTATGGCTACACCTTC. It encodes CSVDWAGANYGYTF.

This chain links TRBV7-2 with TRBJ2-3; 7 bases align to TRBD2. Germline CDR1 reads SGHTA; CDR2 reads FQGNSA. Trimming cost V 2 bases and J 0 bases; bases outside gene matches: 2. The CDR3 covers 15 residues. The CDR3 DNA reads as TGTGCCAGCAGCTTACGGGGGGTAAGCACAGATACGCAGTATTTT. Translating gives CASSLRGVSTDTQYF.

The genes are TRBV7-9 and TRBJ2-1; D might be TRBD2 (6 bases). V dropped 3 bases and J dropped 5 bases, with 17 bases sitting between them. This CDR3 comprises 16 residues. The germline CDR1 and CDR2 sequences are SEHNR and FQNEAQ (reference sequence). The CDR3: CASSFPRRGGDNEQFF. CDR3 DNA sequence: TGTGCCAGCAGCTTCCCGAGACGAGGAGGGGACAATGAGCAGTTCTTC. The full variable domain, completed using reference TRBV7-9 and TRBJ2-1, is DTGVSQNPRHKITKRGQNVTFRCDPISEHNRLYWYRQTLGQGPEFLTYFQNEAQLEKSRLLSDRFSAERPKGSFSTLEIQRTEQGDSAMYLCASSFPRRGGDNEQFFGPGTRLTVL.

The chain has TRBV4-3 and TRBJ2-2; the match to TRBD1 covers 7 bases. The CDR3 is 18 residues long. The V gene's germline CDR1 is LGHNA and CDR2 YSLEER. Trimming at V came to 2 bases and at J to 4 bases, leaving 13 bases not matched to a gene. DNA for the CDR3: TGCGCCAGCAGCCAAAGCCAACACAGGGGCCTAGGCACCGGGGAGCTGTTTTTT. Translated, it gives CASSQSQHRGLGTGELFF.

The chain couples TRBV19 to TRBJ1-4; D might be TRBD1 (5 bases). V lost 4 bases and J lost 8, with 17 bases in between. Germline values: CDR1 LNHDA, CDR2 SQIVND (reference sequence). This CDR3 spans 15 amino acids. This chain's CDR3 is CASSNQGTLGEKLFF. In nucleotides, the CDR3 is TGTGCCAGTAGTAACCAGGGTACACTTGGGGAAAAACTGTTTTTT.

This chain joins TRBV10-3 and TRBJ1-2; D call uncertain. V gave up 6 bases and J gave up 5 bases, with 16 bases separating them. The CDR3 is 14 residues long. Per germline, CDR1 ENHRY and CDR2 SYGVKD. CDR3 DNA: TGTGCCATCAGGGATGACAAGGGCGGGTATGGCTACACCTTC. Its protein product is CAIRDDKGGYGYTF.

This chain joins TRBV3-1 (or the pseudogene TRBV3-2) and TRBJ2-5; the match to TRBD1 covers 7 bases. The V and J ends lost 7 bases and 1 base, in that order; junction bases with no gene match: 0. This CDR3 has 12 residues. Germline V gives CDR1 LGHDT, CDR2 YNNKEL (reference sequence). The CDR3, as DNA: TGTGCCAGCAACAGGGGCCAAGAGACCCAGTACTTC. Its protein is CASNRGQETQYF.

The CDR3 region has the DNA TGTGCCAGCAGCTTGGATACGTCGGGGGTAGGCACAGATACGCAGTATTTT. As protein: CASSLDTSGVGTDTQYF. The rearrangement links TRBV5-5 to TRBJ2-3; a possible D gene is TRBD2 (6 bases). Trimming took off 0 bases at V and 1 base at J, with 15 bases between the two ends. Germline CDR1 SGHKS, CDR2 YYEKEE (reference sequence). CDR3 length: 17 amino acids.

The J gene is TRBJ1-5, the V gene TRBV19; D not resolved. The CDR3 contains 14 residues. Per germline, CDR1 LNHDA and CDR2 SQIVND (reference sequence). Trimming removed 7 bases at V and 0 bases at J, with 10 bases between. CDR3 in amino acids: CASTRGDSNQPQHF. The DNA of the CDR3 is TGTGCCAGTACCCGCGGGGATAGCAATCAGCCCCAGCATTTT.

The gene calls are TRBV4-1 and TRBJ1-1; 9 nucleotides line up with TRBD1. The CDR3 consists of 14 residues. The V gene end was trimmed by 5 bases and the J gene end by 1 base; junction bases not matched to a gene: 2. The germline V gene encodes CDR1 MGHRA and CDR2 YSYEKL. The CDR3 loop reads CASSWDRANTEAFF. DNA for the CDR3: TGCGCCAGCAGCTGGGACAGGGCGAACACTGAAGCTTTCTTT.

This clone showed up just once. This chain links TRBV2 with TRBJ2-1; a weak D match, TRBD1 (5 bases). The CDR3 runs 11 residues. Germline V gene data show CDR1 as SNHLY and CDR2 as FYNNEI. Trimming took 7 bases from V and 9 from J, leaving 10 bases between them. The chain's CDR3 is CASTGQGEQFF. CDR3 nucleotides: TGTGCCAGCACCGGACAAGGTGAGCAGTTCTTC. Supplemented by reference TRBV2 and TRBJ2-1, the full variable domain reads EPEVTQTPSHQVTQMGQEVILRCVPISNHLYFYWYRQILGQKVEFLVSFYNNEISEKSEIFDDQFSVERPDGSNFTLKIRSTKLEDSAMYFCASTGQGEQFFGPGTRLTVL.

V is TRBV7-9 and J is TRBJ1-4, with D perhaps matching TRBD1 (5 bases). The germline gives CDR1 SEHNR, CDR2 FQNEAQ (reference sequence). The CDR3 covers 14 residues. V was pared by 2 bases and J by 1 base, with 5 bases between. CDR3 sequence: CASSLQGTNEKLFF. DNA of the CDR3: TGTGCCAGCAGCTTACAGGGAACTAATGAAAAACTGTTTTTT.

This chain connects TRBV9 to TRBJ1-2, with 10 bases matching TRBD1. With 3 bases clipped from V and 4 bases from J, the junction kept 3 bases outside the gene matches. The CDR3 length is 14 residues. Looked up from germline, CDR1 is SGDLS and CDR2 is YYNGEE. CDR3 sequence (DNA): TGTGCCAGCAGCGCCCGACAGGGGGCCTATGGCTACACCTTC. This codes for CASSARQGAYGYTF. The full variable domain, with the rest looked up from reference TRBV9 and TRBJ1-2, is DSGVTQTPKHLITATGQRVTLRCSPRSGDLSVYWYQQSLDQGLQFLIQYYNGEERAKGNILERFSAQQFPDLHSELNLSSLELGDSALYFCASSARQGAYGYTFGSGTRLTVV.

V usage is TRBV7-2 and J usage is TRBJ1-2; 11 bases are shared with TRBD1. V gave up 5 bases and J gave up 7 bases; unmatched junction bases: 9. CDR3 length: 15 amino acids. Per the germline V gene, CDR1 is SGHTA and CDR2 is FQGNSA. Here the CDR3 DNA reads TGTGCCAGCAGCCTAAGCCGGGACAGGGGGTTTGGCTACACCTTC. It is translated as CASSLSRDRGFGYTF.